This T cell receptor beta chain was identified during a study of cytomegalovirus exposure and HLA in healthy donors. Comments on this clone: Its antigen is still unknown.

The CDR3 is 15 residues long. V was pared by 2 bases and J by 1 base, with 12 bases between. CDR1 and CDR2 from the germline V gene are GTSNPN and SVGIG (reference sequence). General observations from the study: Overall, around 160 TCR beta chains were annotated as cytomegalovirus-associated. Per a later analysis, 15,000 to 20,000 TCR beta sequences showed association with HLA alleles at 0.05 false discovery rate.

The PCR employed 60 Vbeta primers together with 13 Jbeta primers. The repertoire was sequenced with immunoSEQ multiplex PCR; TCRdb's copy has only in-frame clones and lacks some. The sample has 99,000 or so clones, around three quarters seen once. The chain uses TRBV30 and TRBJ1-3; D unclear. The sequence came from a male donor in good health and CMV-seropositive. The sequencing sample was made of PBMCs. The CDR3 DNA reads TGTGCCTGGAGTCTCCTGGGGAGTTCTGGAAACACCATATATTTT. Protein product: CAWSLLGSSGNTIYF.